This T cell receptor beta chain was observed in a study of blood T cell repertoires in COVID-19. Background on the study: Sites in the United States, Italy and Spain provided acute and convalescent COVID-19 samples. The cDNA or gDNA used as material had been derived from T cells, B-cell-depleted T cells, or PBMCs.

Original processing notes: Estimation of nucleated cell counts was performed using reference gene primer amplification. Assay: immunoSEQ multiplex PCR; the TCRdb copy retains only in-frame clones and omits some. Clone size and the V and J calls come from that table; the DNA yielded D and trimming. The sample shows approximately 44,000 clones, roughly nine tenths of them seen only once. V shed 4 bases and J 2 bases; nucleotides not matched to a gene: 4. The CDR3 contains 15 residues. Germline V lookup: CDR1 LGHDT, CDR2 YNNKEL (reference sequence). This clone has only one observation. The J gene is TRBJ1-4, the V gene TRBV3-1 (or the pseudogene TRBV3-2); 7 positions agree with TRBD1. The TCR comes from a woman older than 75 with acute or convalescent COVID-19. Sequencing was performed on peripheral blood. The CDR3 DNA is TGTGCCAGCAGCCCAACCAGGGGGACTAATGAAAAACTGTTTTTT. This codes for CASSPTRGTNEKLFF.